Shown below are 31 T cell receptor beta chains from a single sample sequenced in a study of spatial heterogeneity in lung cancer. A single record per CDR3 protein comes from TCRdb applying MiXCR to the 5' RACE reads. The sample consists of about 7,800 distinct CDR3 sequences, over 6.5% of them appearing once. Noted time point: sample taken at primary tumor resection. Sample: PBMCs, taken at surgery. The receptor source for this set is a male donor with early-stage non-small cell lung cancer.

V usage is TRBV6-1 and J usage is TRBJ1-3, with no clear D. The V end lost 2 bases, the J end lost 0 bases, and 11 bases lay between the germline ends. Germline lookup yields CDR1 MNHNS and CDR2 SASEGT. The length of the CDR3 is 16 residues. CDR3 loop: CASSEMRRSSGNTIYF. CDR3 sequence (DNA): TGTGCCAGCAGTGAAATGAGACGGTCCTCTGGAAACACCATATATTTT.

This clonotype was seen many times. The CDR3 DNA follows: TGTGCCAGCAGCCCCTACAAACACCGGGACACCATATATTTT. Its protein product is CASSPYKHRDTIYF. J is TRBJ1-3 and V is TRBV7-9, with unresolved D. The CDR3 contains 14 residues. CDR1 and CDR2 (germline): SEHNR, FQNEAQ (reference sequence). The V gene lost 5 bases and the J gene lost 8 bases, with 16 bases spanning the gap.

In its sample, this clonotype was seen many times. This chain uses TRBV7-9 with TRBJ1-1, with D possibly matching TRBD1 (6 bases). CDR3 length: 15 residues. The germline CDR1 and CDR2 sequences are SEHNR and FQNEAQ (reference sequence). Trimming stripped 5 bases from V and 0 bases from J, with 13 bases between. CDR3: CASSTRTEMNTEAFF. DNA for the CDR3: TGTGCCAGCAGCACGAGGACAGAAATGAACACTGAAGCTTTCTTT. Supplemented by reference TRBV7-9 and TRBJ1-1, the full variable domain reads DTGVSQNPRHKITKRGQNVTFRCDPISEHNRLYWYRQTLGQGPEFLTYFQNEAQLEKSRLLSDRFSAERPKGSFSTLEIQRTEQGDSAMYLCASSTRTEMNTEAFFGQGTRLTVV.

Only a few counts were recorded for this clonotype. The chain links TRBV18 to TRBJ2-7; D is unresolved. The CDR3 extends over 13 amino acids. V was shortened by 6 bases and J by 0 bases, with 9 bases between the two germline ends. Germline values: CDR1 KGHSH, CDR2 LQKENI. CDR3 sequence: CASSPGSSYEQYF. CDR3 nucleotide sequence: TGTGCCAGCTCCCCGGGTAGCTCCTACGAGCAGTACTTC.

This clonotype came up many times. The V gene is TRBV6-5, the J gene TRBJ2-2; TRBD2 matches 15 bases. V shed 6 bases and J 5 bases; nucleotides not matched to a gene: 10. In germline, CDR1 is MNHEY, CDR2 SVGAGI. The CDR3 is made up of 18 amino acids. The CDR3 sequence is CASRREWGTSGRTGELFF. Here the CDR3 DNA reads TGTGCCAGCAGACGGGAATGGGGGACTAGCGGGAGGACCGGGGAGCTGTTTTTT.

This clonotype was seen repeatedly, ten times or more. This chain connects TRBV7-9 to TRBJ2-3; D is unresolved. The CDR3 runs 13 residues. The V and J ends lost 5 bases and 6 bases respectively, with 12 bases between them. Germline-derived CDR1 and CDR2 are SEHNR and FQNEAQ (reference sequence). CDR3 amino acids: CASSPIVADTQYF. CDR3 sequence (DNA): TGTGCCAGCAGCCCGATCGTGGCGGATACGCAGTATTTT.

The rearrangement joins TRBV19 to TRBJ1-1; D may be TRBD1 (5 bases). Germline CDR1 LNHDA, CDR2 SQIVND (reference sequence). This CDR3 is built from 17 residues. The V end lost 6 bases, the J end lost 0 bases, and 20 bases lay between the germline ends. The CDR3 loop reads CASRDGTGTALNTEAFF. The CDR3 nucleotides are TGTGCCAGTAGAGATGGGACCGGGACTGCATTGAACACTGAAGCTTTCTTT.

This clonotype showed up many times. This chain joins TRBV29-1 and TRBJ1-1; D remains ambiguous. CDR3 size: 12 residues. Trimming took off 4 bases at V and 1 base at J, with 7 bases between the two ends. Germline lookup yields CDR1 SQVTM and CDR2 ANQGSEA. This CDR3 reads CSVVQTNTEAFF. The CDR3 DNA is TGCAGCGTTGTGCAGACGAACACTGAAGCTTTCTTT.

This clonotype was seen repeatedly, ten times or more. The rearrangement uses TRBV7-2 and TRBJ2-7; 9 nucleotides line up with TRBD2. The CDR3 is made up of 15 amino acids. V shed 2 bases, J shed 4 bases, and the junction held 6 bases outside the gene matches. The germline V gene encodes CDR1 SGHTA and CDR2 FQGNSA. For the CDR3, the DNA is TGTGCCAGCAGCTTAAATATTGCGGGAGGGTACGAGCAGTACTTC. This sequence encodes CASSLNIAGGYEQYF.

Here the CDR3 DNA reads TGTGCCAGCAGCTATACAGTCGAGCAGTACTTC. Translation gives CASSYTVEQYF. V gene TRBV2 combines with J gene TRBJ2-7; D call uncertain. Germline lookup yields CDR1 SNHLY and CDR2 FYNNEI. CDR3 length equals 11 residues. V dropped 6 bases and J dropped 6 bases, with 9 bases sitting between them.

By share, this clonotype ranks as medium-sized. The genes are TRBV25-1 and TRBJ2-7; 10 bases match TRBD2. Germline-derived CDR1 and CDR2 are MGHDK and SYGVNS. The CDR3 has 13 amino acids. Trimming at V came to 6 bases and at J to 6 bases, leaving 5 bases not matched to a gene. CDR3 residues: CASRASGSPEQYF. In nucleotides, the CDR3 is TGTGCCAGCAGGGCTAGCGGGAGTCCCGAGCAGTACTTC.

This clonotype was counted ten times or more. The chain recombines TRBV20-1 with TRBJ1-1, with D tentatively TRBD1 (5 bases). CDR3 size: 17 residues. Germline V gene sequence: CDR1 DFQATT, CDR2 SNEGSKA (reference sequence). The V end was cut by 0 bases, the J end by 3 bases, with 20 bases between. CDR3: CSARDYGAGSRYTEAFF. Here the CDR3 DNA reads TGCAGTGCTAGAGATTATGGGGCCGGTAGTCGGTACACTGAAGCTTTCTTT.

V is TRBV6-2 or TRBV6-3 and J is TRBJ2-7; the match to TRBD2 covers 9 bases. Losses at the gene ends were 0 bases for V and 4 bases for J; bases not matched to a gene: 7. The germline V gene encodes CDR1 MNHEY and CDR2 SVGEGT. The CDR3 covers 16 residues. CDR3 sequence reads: CASSYSRLAGLYEQYF. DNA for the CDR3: TGTGCCAGCAGTTACTCGAGGCTAGCGGGATTGTACGAGCAGTACTTC.

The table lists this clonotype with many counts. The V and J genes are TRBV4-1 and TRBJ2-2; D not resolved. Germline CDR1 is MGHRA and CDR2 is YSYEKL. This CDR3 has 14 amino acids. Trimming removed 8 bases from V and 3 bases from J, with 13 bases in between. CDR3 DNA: TGCGCCAGCCAGCTTAACAGAGACACCGGGGAGCTGTTTTTT. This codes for CASQLNRDTGELFF.

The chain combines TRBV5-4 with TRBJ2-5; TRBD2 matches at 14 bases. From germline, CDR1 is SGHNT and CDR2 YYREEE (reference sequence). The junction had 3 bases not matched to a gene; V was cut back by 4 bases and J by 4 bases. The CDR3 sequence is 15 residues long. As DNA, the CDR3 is TGTGCCAGCAGCGAGGGACTAGCGGGAGCAGAGACCCAGTACTTC. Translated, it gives CASSEGLAGAETQYF.

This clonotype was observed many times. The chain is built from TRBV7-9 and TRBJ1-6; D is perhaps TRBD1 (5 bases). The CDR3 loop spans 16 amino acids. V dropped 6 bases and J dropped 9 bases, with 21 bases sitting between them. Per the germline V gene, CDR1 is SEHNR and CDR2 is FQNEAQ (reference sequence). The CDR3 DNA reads TGTGCCAGCAGAAGCAGCGGGGCAGGAGAAGGTTCACCCCTCCACTTT. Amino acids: CASRSSGAGEGSPLHF.

The CDR3 reads CASINLSGIDEQYV. CDR3 bases: TGCGCCAGCATAAACCTTAGCGGGATTGACGAGCAGTACGTC. The V gene is TRBV23-1, the J gene TRBJ2-7; 8 nucleotides line up with TRBD2. TRBV23-1 is sorted into the ORF group, with uncertain function. The CDR3 spans 14 residues. With V trimmed by 7 bases and J by 5 bases, 10 bases remained unmatched.

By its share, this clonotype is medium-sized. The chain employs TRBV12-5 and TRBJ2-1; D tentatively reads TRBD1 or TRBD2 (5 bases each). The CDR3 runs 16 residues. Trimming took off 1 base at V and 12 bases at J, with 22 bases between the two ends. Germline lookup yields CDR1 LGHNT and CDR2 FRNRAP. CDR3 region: CASGLGPGQSKEGQFF. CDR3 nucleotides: TGTGCTAGTGGTTTGGGGCCAGGACAATCAAAAGAGGGGCAGTTCTTC.

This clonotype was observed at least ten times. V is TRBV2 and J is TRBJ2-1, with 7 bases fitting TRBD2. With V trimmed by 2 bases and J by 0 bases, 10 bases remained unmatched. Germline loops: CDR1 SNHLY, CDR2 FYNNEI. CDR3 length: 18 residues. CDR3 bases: TGTGCCAGCAGTGAACCCTCGGGACTACCTCCCTCCTACAATGAGCAGTTCTTC. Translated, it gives CASSEPSGLPPSYNEQFF.

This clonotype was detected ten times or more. CDR3 loop: CASSLVTGVYNEQFF. The CDR3 region has the DNA TGTGCCAGCAGCTTAGTTACGGGAGTTTACAATGAGCAGTTCTTC. The chain joins TRBV11-2 to TRBJ2-1; D might be TRBD2 (6 bases). V was clipped by 1 base and J by 4 bases, with 11 bases between them. The CDR3 contains 15 residues. From germline, CDR1 is SGHAT and CDR2 FQNNGV. Full variable domain (missing parts from reference TRBV11-2 and TRBJ2-1): EAGVAQSPRYKIIEKRQSVAFWCNPISGHATLYWYQQILGQGPKLLIQFQNNGVVDDSQLPKDRFSAERLKGVDSTLKIQPAKLEDSAVYLCASSLVTGVYNEQFFGPGTRLTVL.

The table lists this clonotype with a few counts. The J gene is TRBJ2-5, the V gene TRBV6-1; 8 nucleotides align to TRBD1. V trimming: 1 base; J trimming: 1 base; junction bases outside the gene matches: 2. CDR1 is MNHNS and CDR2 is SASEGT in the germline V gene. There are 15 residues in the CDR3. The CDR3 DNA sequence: TGTGCCAGCAGTGAAGGACAGGGGCCCCAAGAGACCCAGTACTTC. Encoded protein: CASSEGQGPQETQYF.

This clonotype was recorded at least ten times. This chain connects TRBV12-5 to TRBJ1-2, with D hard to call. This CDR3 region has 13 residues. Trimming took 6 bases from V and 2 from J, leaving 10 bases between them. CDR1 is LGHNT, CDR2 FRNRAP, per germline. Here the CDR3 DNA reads TGTGCTAGTGGAGGTCGGAGCAACTATGGCTACACCTTC. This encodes CASGGRSNYGYTF.

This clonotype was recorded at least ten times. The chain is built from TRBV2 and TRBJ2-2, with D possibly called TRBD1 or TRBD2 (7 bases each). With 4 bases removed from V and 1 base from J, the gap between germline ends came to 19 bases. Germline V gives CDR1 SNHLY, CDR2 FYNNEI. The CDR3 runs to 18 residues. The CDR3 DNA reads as TGTGCCAGCAGTGGCCGGACAGGTCAGCGGGGGAACACCGGGGAGCTGTTTTTT. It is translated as CASSGRTGQRGNTGELFF.

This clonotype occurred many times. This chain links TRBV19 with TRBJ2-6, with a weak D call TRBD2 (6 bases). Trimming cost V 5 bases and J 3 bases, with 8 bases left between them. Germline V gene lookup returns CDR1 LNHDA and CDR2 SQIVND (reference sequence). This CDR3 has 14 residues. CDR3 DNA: TGTGCCAGTAGTCCGGGAGATGGGGCCAACGTCCTGACTTTC. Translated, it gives CASSPGDGANVLTF.

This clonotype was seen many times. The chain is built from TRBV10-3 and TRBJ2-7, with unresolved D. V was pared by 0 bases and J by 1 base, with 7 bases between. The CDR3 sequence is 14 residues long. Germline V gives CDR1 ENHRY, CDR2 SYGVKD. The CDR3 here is CAISESTRSYEQYF. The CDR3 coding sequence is TGTGCCATCAGTGAGTCGACGAGATCCTACGAGCAGTACTTC.

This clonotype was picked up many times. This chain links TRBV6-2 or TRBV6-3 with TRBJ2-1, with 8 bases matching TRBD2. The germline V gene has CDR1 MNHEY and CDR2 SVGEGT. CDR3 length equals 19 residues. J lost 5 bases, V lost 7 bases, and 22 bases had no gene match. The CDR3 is CASIPSHFSGTRGNNEQFF. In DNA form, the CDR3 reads TGTGCCAGCATCCCTTCGCACTTCTCCGGGACTAGGGGAAACAATGAGCAGTTCTTC.

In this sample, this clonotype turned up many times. The CDR3 DNA follows: TGTGCCAGCAGCGCCCAAACCCGGGGGGCTGGGGCCAACGTCCTGACTTTC. It encodes CASSAQTRGAGANVLTF. V gene TRBV9 combines with J gene TRBJ2-6, with TRBD2 matching over 7 bases. CDR1 SGDLS and CDR2 YYNGEE come from the germline V gene. This CDR3 comprises 17 residues. V dropped 3 bases and J dropped 2; count of bases not matched to a gene: 8.

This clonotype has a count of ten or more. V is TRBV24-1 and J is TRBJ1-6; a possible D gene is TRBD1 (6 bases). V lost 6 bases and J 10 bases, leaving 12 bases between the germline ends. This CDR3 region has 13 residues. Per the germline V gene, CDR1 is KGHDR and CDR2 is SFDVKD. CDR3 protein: CATSHRDGSPLHF. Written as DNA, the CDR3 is TGTGCCACCAGTCACAGGGACGGCTCACCCCTCCACTTT.

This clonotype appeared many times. This CDR3 is CASSQVLAGDSYNEQFF. CDR3 coding DNA: TGCGCCAGCAGCCAAGTCCTAGCGGGTGACTCCTACAATGAGCAGTTCTTC. The chain carries TRBV4-1 and TRBJ2-1; 8 bases are a match to TRBD2. The CDR3 is 17 residues long. V was clipped by 1 base and J by 0 bases; unmatched bases: 5. Germline V gives CDR1 MGHRA, CDR2 YSYEKL.

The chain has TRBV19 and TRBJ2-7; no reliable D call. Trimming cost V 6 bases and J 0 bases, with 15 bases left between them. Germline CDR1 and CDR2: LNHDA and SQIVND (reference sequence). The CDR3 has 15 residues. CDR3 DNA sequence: TGTGCCAGTAGATATAACAGCTTTAGCTCCTACGAGCAGTACTTC. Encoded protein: CASRYNSFSSYEQYF. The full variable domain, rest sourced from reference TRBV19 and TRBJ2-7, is DGGITQSPKYLFRKEGQNVTLSCEQNLNHDAMYWYRQDPGQGLRLIYYSQIVNDFQKGDIAEGYSVSREKKESFPLTVTSAQKNPTAFYLCASRYNSFSSYEQYFGPGTRLTVT.

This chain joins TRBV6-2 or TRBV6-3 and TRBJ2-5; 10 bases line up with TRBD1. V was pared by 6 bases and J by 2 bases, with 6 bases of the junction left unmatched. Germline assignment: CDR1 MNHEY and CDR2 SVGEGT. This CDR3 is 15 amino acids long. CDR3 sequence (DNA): TGTGCCAGCAGAAGCTGGACAGGGGGTCAAGAGACCCAGTACTTC. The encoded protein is CASRSWTGGQETQYF.